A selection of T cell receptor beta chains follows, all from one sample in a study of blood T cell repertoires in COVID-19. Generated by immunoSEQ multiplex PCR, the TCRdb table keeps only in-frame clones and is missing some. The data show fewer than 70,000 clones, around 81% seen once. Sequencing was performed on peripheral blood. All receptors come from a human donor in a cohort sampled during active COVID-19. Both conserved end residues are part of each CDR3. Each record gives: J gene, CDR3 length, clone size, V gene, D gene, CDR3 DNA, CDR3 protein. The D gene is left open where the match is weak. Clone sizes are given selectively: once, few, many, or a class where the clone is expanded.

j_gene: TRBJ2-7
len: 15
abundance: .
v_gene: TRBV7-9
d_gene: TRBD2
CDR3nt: TGTGCCAGCAGTCGACTAGCGGGAGGGGCCTACGAGCAGTACTTC
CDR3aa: CASSRLAGGAYEQYF

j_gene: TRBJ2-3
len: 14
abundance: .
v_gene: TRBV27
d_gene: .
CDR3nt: TGTGCCAGCAGTTTGGGGGGTCCCACAGATACGCAGTATTTT
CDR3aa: CASSLGGPTDTQYF

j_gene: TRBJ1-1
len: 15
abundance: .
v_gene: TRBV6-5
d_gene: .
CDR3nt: TGTGCCAGTTCAAGACAGCAGGCTTTGAACACTGAAGCTTTCTTT
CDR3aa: CASSRQQALNTEAFF

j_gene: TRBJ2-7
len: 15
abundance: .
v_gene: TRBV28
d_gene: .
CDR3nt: TGTGCCAGCAGTTTATTGGCCGTGAACTACTACGAGCAGTACTTC
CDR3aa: CASSLLAVNYYEQYF

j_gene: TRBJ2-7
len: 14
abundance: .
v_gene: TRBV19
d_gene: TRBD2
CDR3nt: TGTGCCAGTAGGGACCCGGGACTAGCGAGCGAGCAGTACTTC
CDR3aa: CASRDPGLASEQYF

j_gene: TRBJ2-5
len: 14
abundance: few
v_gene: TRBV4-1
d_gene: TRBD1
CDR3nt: TGCGCCAGCAGCGAGAACAGGGGCTGGGAGACCCAGTACTTC
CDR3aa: CASSENRGWETQYF

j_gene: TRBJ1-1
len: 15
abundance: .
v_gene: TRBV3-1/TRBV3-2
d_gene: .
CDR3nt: TGTGCCAGCAGCCAGGTCCCGAACATGAACACTGAAGCTTTCTTT
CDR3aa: CASSQVPNMNTEAFF

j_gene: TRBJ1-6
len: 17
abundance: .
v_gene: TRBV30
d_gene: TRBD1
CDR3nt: TGTGCCTGGAGATATCAAGGGGACAGAGGCTATAATTCACCCCTCCACTTT
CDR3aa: CAWRYQGDRGYNSPLHF

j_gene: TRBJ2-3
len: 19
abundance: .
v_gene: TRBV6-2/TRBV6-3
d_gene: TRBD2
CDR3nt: TGTGCCAGCAGTTACGGCCTAGCGGGAGTCCCCCCCGACGGAGATACGCAGTATTTT
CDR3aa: CASSYGLAGVPPDGDTQYF

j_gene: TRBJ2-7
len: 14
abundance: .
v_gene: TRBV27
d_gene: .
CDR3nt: TGTGCCAGCAGTTTTCAGGGTGTTTCGTACGAGCAGTACTTC
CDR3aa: CASSFQGVSYEQYF

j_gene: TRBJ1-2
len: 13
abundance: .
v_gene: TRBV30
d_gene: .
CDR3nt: TGTGCCTGGAGTGATGGCAGTTCCTATGGCTACACCTTC
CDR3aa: CAWSDGSSYGYTF

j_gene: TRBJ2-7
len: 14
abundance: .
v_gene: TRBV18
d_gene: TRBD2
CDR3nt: TGTGCCAGCTCACCAAGGGAGGGAACCTACGAGCAGTACTTC
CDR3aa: CASSPREGTYEQYF

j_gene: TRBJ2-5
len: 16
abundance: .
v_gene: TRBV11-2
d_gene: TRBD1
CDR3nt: TGTGCCAGCAGCTTCCCCCGGACAGGGGACGAAGAGACCCAGTACTTC
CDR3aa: CASSFPRTGDEETQYF

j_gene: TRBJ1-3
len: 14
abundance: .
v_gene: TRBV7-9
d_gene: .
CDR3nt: TGTGCCAGCAGGCTGACAGAATCTGGAAACACCATATATTTT
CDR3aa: CASRLTESGNTIYF

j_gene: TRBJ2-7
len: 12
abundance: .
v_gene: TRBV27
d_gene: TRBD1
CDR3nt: TGTGCCAGCCGGGACAGGGTAAACGAGCAGTACTTC
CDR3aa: CASRDRVNEQYF

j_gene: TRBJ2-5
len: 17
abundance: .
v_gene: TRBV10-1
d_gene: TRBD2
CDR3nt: TGCGCCAGCAGTGAGTCAAGGGCTAGCGGGAGGCGCGAGACCCAGTACTTC
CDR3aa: CASSESRASGRRETQYF

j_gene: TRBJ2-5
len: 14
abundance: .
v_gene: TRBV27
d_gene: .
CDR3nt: TGTGCCAGCAGCTACCGCTCCGACCAAGAGACCCAGTACTTC
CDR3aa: CASSYRSDQETQYF

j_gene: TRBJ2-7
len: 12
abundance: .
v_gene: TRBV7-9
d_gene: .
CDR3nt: TGTGCCAGCAGCCCCGCGCCCTACGAGCAGTACTTC
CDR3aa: CASSPAPYEQYF

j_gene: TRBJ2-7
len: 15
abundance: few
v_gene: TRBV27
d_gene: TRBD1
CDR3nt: TGTGCCAGCAGTTTATCAGGGGGCCCCGGCCACGAGCAGTACTTC
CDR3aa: CASSLSGGPGHEQYF

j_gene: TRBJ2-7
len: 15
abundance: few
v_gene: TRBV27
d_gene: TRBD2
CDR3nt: TGTGCCAGCAGTTCATGGACTAGCGGGACTTACGAGCAGTACTTC
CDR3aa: CASSSWTSGTYEQYF

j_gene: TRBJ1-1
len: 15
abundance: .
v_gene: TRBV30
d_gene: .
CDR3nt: TGTGCCTGGAGACAACCCTGGGGGGGGAACACTGAAGCTTTCTTT
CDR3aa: CAWRQPWGGNTEAFF

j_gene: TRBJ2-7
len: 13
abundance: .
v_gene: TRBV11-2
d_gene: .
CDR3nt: TGTGCCAGCAGCTTACCCCCGACAGACGAGCAGTACTTC
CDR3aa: CASSLPPTDEQYF

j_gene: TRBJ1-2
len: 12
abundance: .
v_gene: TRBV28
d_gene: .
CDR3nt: TGTGCCAGCAGTTCGGGGGGTTATGGCTACACCTTC
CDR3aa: CASSSGGYGYTF

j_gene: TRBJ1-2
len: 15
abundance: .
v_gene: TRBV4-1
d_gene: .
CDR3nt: TGCGCCAGCAGCCAAGATTTGAACACTAACTATGGCTACACCTTC
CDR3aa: CASSQDLNTNYGYTF

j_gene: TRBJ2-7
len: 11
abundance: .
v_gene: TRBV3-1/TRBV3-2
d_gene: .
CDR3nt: TGTGCCAGCAGCCAAGGAGTGGAGCAGTACTTC
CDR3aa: CASSQGVEQYF

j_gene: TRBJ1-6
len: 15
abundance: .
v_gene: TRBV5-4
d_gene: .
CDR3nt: TGTGCCAGCAGCCCCGGGACGGGAGTCAATTCACCCCTCCACTTT
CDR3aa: CASSPGTGVNSPLHF

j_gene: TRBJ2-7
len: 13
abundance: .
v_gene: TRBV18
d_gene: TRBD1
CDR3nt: TGTGCCAGCTCACAGGGACAGGCCTACGAGCAGTACTTC
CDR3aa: CASSQGQAYEQYF

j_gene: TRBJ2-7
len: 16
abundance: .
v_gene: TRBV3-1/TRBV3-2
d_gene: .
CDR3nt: TGTGCCAGCAGCTTAGAAACCGGGACATCTGTCTACGAGCAGTACTTC
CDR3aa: CASSLETGTSVYEQYF